The rows below give T cell receptor beta chains drawn from one sample of a study of T cells expressing NK-cell markers. TCRdb reprocessed the 5' RACE reads, with one entry per CDR3 protein and no DNA. Found here are roughly 180,000 distinct CDR3 sequences; the top ten clones hold 20%. The sample taken for sequencing was blood T cells: a sorted CD56 or NKG2C T cell subset, CD4+ or CD8+ T cells, or bulk PBMC T cells (not recorded which). The origin of the receptors is a man aged 18-75 years in good health. Each CDR3 is given with its conserved first and last residue. Fields, in order: J gene, V gene, CDR3 protein.

TRBJ2-7 TRBV23-1 CASAGGGDSYEQYF
TRBJ2-5 TRBV7-9 CASSLAGEQETQYF
TRBJ2-4 TRBV9 CASSPGENIQYF
TRBJ1-1 TRBV28 CASSLGDAGRTFPEAFF
TRBJ1-1 TRBV6-5 CASSYHDRGGEAFF
TRBJ1-1 TRBV5-1 CASSSGDTEAFF
TRBJ1-1 TRBV9 CASTGTGRMNTEAFF
TRBJ1-6 TRBV27 CASSFTVPLYNSPLHF
TRBJ2-3 TRBV11-1 CASSSTRKGLAGFTDTQYF
TRBJ1-1 TRBV28 CADQMRVNTEAFF
TRBJ2-7 TRBV7-3 CASSLTAGGPYEQYF
TRBJ2-7 TRBV11-2 CASTMISGSSYEQYF
TRBJ2-1 TRBV10-3 CAISGTGAYNEQFF
TRBJ2-7 TRBV27 CASLPGQPYEQYF
TRBJ1-2 TRBV7-9 CASSYQTANYGYTF
TRBJ1-6 TRBV30 CASAYRDNSPLHF
TRBJ1-5 TRBV6-5 CASSLNPDRGGQPQHF
TRBJ1-6 TRBV7-2 CASSPTGYNSPLHF
TRBJ1-5 TRBV6-1 CASSARRATGGGQPQHF
TRBJ2-3 TRBV27 CASSLAGTGNPDTQYF
TRBJ2-4 TRBV12-3/TRBV12-4 CASSDDRAAKNIQYF
TRBJ2-5 TRBV15 CATSREKSQGRETQYF
TRBJ2-1 TRBV6-1 CASSPPTDRGNYNEQFF
TRBJ2-4 TRBV27 CASSLSGGQGGLKGIQYF
TRBJ1-5 TRBV19 CASTPGQGRYSNQPQHF
TRBJ2-7 TRBV7-2 CASSHAFGYYEQYF
TRBJ2-1 TRBV2 CASSESSDLTGNEQFF
TRBJ1-1 TRBV6-1 CASSPGGGDTEAFF